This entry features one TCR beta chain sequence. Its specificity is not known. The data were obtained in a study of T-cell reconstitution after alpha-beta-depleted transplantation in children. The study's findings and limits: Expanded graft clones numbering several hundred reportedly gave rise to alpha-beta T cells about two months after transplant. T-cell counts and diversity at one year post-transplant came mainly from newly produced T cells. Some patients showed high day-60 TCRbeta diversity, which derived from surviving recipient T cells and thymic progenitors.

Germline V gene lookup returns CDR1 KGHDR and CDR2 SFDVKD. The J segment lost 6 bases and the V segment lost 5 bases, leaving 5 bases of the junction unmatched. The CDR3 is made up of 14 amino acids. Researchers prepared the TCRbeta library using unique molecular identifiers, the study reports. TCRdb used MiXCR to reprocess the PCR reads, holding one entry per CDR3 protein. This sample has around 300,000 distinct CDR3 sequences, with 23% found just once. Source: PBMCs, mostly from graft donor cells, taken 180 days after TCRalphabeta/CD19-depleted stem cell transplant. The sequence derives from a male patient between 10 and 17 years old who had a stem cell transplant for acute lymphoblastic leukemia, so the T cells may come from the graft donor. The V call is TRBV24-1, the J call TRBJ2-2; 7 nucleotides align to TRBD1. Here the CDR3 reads CATSVKGASGELFF. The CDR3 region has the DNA TGTGCCACCAGTGTAAAGGGGGCCTCCGGGGAGCTGTTTTTT.